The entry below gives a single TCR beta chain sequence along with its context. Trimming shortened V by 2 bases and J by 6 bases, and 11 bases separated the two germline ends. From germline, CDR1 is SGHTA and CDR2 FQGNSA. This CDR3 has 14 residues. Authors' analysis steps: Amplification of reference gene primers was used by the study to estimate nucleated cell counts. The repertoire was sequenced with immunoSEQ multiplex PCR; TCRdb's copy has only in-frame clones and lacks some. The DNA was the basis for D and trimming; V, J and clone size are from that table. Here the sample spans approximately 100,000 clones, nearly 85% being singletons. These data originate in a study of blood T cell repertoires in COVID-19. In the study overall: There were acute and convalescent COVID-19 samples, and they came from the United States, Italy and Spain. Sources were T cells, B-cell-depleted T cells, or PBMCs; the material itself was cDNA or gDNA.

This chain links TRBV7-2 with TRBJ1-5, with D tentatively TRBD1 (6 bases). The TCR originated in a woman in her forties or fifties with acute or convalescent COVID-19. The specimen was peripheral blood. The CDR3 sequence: CASSLRGMGQPQHF. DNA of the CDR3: TGTGCCAGCAGCTTAAGGGGGATGGGTCAGCCCCAGCATTTT.